This is a list of T cell receptor beta chains from one sample in a study of shared clonotypes between healthy human individuals. This table comes from immunoSEQ multiplex PCR, and its TCRdb copy is limited to in-frame clones, with some not included. The data contain around 2.5 million clones, 80% to 95% of them seen just once; the ten biggest clones take up about 0.39%. The sample consisted of naive CD4+ T cells from PBMCs. These TCRs come from a man aged 18 to 29 in good health. Some clones in this sample may be carry-over from other donors' samples. The CDR3 runs from the conserved cysteine through the conserved F or W. D genes are given only for firm matches. Clone size is stated in some rows and not others, as once, few, many or a class when expanded.

cdr3_nt cdr3_aa clone_size j_call cdr3_length d_call v_call
TGTGCCAGCTCACCAGAGACAGGGGGCATGGAGACCCAGTACTTC CASSPETGGMETQYF once TRBJ2-5 15 TRBD1 TRBV18
TGTGCCACCCGGCAGGAGCTTCTAGCCAAAAACATTCAGTACTTC CATRQELLAKNIQYF NA TRBJ2-4 15 NA TRBV28
TGTGCCAGCAGCCTCGGACAGGGGGATGAGACCCAGTACTTC CASSLGQGDETQYF NA TRBJ2-5 14 TRBD1 TRBV2
TGTGCCAGCAGTGGGAGGGGAGATAGGAGCTATGGCTACACCTTC CASSGRGDRSYGYTF NA TRBJ1-2 15 NA TRBV6-1
TGTGCCAGCAGCTCCCGGGACAGGGTATTCGGCTACACCTTC CASSSRDRVFGYTF few TRBJ1-2 14 TRBD1 TRBV5-8
TGCGCCAGCAGTGAGTCTCAGGTAGGGCCGCCGAATGAAAAACTGTTTTTT CASSESQVGPPNEKLFF NA TRBJ1-4 17 NA TRBV10-1
TGTGCCAGCAGTGAAGCGGTCGGACAGGGCTCCTACAATGAGCAGTTCTTC CASSEAVGQGSYNEQFF NA TRBJ2-1 17 TRBD1 TRBV2
TGTGCCAGCGTACCGGGAGATTATGAAAAACTGTTTTTT CASVPGDYEKLFF few TRBJ1-4 13 NA TRBV2
TGTGCCAGCAGGGAGCAGGGGGTCACTGAAGCTTTCTTT CASREQGVTEAFF few TRBJ1-1 13 TRBD1 TRBV2
TGTGCCAGCAGCTTAGGTCGACGGCGGGGGGCCCTGGATACGCAGTATTTT CASSLGRRRGALDTQYF NA TRBJ2-3 17 TRBD2 TRBV13
TGCGCCAGCAGCTTGGGTGGGAATGAGCAGTTCTTC CASSLGGNEQFF NA TRBJ2-1 12 NA TRBV5-1
TGTGCCAGCAGTCTCCAGGGAGAAGCAGATACGCAGTATTTT CASSLQGEADTQYF NA TRBJ2-3 14 NA TRBV6-5
TGTGCCAGCAGTTTAAGGGGACAGGGATACACCGGGGAGCTGTTTTTT CASSLRGQGYTGELFF NA TRBJ2-2 16 TRBD1 TRBV28
TGTGCCAGTAGAAGGGATGAAGCTTTCTTT CASRRDEAFF NA TRBJ1-1 10 NA TRBV19
TGTGCCAGTAGTACTGCACTGGAGGCTAGCGGGAAGACCCAGTACTTC CASSTALEASGKTQYF once TRBJ2-5 16 TRBD2 TRBV19
TGTGCCAGCAGCCCGGACAGGGGGCTCTACGAGCAGTACTTC CASSPDRGLYEQYF NA TRBJ2-7 14 TRBD1 TRBV7-2
TGTGCCAGCAGCCCCTGGACCAGGGCGATGAACACTGAAGCTTTCTTT CASSPWTRAMNTEAFF NA TRBJ1-1 16 NA TRBV7-2
TGTGCCAGCAGTTCCCTCCAACCTTGGCGGGCCACTGAAGCTTTCTTT CASSSLQPWRATEAFF few TRBJ1-1 16 NA TRBV28
TGTGCCAGCAGCCCCCGAGGGTCAATGAGCTCTGGGGCCAACGTCCTGACTTTC CASSPRGSMSSGANVLTF NA TRBJ2-6 18 NA TRBV7-9
TGTGCCAGCAGCGTAGCGGACAGGGTTGGGTATGGCTACACCTTC CASSVADRVGYGYTF once TRBJ1-2 15 TRBD1 TRBV9
TGTGCCAGCGCCGCCGACAGCTCCGGGACCCAGTACTTC CASAADSSGTQYF NA TRBJ2-5 13 NA TRBV2
TGTGCCAGCAGCCAAGGGGGCTCTGCTGCTTCCTACAATGAGCAGTTCTTC CASSQGGSAASYNEQFF NA TRBJ2-1 17 NA TRBV4-2
TGTGCCAGCAGTTTGGACAGCCAAGAGACCCAGTACTTC CASSLDSQETQYF NA TRBJ2-5 13 NA TRBV27
TGTGCCAGCAGGTGGCTAGCGGGATCCTACGAGCAGTACTTC CASRWLAGSYEQYF NA TRBJ2-7 14 TRBD2 TRBV6-1
TGTGCCAGCAGAATTAGGGGCGGCGGGGAGCTGTTTTTT CASRIRGGGELFF NA TRBJ2-2 13 NA TRBV27
TGTGCCAGCAGTTCCCCCTTACAGGGGTCCTACGAGCAGTACTTC CASSSPLQGSYEQYF once TRBJ2-7 15 TRBD1 TRBV27
TGTGCCAGCAGTCCTCTAGATTACTCCTACAATGAGCAGTTCTTC CASSPLDYSYNEQFF NA TRBJ2-1 15 NA TRBV7-9
TGTGCCAGCAGTTTAAAAGTTAGCAGCCTCTCTGGGGCCAACGTCCTGACTTTC CASSLKVSSLSGANVLTF NA TRBJ2-6 18 NA TRBV27
TGTGCCAGCAGCCTCCGGGACAGGCACACTGAAGCTTTCTTT CASSLRDRHTEAFF NA TRBJ1-1 14 TRBD1 TRBV27
TGTGCCAGCAGCCCTGAGGGCAGGGGCTATGGCTACACCTTC CASSPEGRGYGYTF NA TRBJ1-2 14 NA TRBV7-3
TGCGCCAGCAGCCAAACAGGGGGCGCCGGTCACGAGCAGTACTTC CASSQTGGAGHEQYF NA TRBJ2-7 15 TRBD1 TRBV4-1
TGTGCCAGCAGCTTTGAGTGGATACTCTCTGGAAACACCATATATTTT CASSFEWILSGNTIYF NA TRBJ1-3 16 NA TRBV7-2
TGTGCCAGCAGTGAGGTCTCCCACACCGGGGAGCTGTTTTTT CASSEVSHTGELFF NA TRBJ2-2 14 NA TRBV6-4
TGCGCCAGCAGTCGGGTACCAGGACTAGCGGAAGAGACCCAGTACTTC CASSRVPGLAEETQYF NA TRBJ2-5 16 TRBD2 TRBV5-1
TGCGCCAGCAGCCAAGGGCCCCGGGCGGGACAGGGGGTATTATACACCGGGGAGCTGTTTTTT CASSQGPRAGQGVLYTGELFF NA TRBJ2-2 21 TRBD1 TRBV4-1
TGTGCCAGCAGTCGACAGGGGGGTAACAATGAGCAGTTCTTC CASSRQGGNNEQFF NA TRBJ2-1 14 TRBD1 TRBV6-5
TGTGCCAGCAGCCGCTCCCGCCCGGGATCCTACGAGCAGTACTTC CASSRSRPGSYEQYF NA TRBJ2-7 15 NA TRBV14
TGTGCCAGCAGAGACGACAGGGCGAACACTGAAGCTTTCTTT CASRDDRANTEAFF NA TRBJ1-1 14 TRBD1 TRBV13
TGTGCCAGCAGCTTTGTTTATGACAGTTGGGAGACCCAGTACTTC CASSFVYDSWETQYF NA TRBJ2-5 15 NA TRBV7-2
TGTGCCAGTAGTATTCCCACCCGAGGAGTCAATCAGCCCCAGCATTTT CASSIPTRGVNQPQHF NA TRBJ1-5 16 NA TRBV19
TGTGCCTGGAGTGGGGGAGGATCTGGAAACACCATATATTTT CAWSGGGSGNTIYF NA TRBJ1-3 14 NA TRBV30
TGTGCCAGCAGTTACAGGGGTCCTGAAGCTTTCTTT CASSYRGPEAFF NA TRBJ1-1 12 NA TRBV6-6
TGTGCCAGCGGGGGGACAGGGTTCATCTATGGCTACACCTTC CASGGTGFIYGYTF once TRBJ1-2 14 TRBD1 TRBV28
TGTGCCAGCAGTGACTCGACAGGACCGAGGGCTAATGAAAAACTGTTTTTT CASSDSTGPRANEKLFF NA TRBJ1-4 17 NA TRBV6-4
TGCGCCAGCAGCCAAGAATATATGACTAGCGGGAGGTTAAGCTCCTACAATGAGCAGTTCTTC CASSQEYMTSGRLSSYNEQFF NA TRBJ2-1 21 TRBD2 TRBV4-1
TGTGCCAGCAGCTCCCAACTAGCGGGAGTCTTAACCGGGGAGCTGTTTTTT CASSSQLAGVLTGELFF NA TRBJ2-2 17 TRBD2 TRBV7-3
TGCGCCAGCAGCTTATCAATGACAGGGAGCTCCTACAATGAGCAGTTCTTC CASSLSMTGSSYNEQFF NA TRBJ2-1 17 TRBD1 TRBV5-1
TGCGCCAGCAGCGGGGGGTCAAGGGGGACCCAGTACTTC CASSGGSRGTQYF NA TRBJ2-5 13 NA TRBV5-1
TGTGCCAGCAGCTTGGGCGAGAGCTACGAGCAGTACTTC CASSLGESYEQYF once TRBJ2-7 13 NA TRBV5-4
TGTGCCAGCAGCCCCACGGGACCCACAGATACGCAGTATTTT CASSPTGPTDTQYF NA TRBJ2-3 14 NA TRBV7-3
TGTGCCAGCGGAAGATTAGCAGTGTTGAGCTCCTACAATGAGCAGTTCTTC CASGRLAVLSSYNEQFF NA TRBJ2-1 17 NA TRBV27
TGTGCCTGGGGACAGGGGTATAATTCACCCCTCCACTTT CAWGQGYNSPLHF NA TRBJ1-6 13 TRBD1 TRBV30
TGTGCCAGCAGCCCAGGGGTTAGCTCTGGAAACACCATATATTTT CASSPGVSSGNTIYF NA TRBJ1-3 15 NA TRBV7-9
TGTGCCAGCAGCGCTAGCGGGCTACTTCGGGGGGCCGGGGAGCTGTTTTTT CASSASGLLRGAGELFF NA TRBJ2-2 17 TRBD2 TRBV7-9
TGTGCCAGCAGCCGGGGGACTCAAGAGACCCAGTACTTC CASSRGTQETQYF once TRBJ2-5 13 NA TRBV5-6
TGTGCCAGCAGCTTGGTTAGCTCCTACGAGCAGTACTTC CASSLVSSYEQYF NA TRBJ2-7 13 NA TRBV5-4